This TCR beta chain was captured in a study of Ad26.COV2.S vaccination and SARS-CoV-2 variants. V lost 2 bases to trimming and J lost 2 bases, with 12 bases between them. Germline V gives CDR1 MNHEY, CDR2 SVGAGI. The CDR3 totals 15 residues. The treatment: 15 to 20 received Ad26.COV2.S at low or high dose, single or two shots; about 5 received placebo; per-sample allocation not given. Sampling was done on day 63 after the first vaccine or placebo injection. Here immunoSEQ multiplex PCR was the method, and the copy in TCRdb shows in-frame clones only, minus some. The table has about 320,000 clones, 86% seen once.

This TCR was recovered from a person between 18 and 65 years old who received the Ad26.COV2.S COVID-19 vaccine or a placebo. V usage is TRBV6-5 and J usage is TRBJ1-2; D may be TRBD1 (6 bases). The sequencing here drew on peripheral blood, taken in a trial of Ad26.COV2.S vaccine versus placebo. CDR3 sequence (DNA): TGTGCCAGCAGTTACGGGACAAAAAAGAACTATGGCTACACCTTC. This sequence encodes CASSYGTKKNYGYTF.